These T cell receptor beta chains were read from a single sample in a study of Ad26.COV2.S vaccination and SARS-CoV-2 variants. Here immunoSEQ multiplex PCR was the method, and the copy in TCRdb shows in-frame clones only, minus some. The sample carries fewer than 900,000 clones, around 89% recorded once. The input for sequencing was peripheral blood, taken in a trial of Ad26.COV2.S vaccine versus placebo. All receptors come from a person aged 18 to 65 who received the Ad26.COV2.S COVID-19 vaccine or a placebo. Each CDR3 is given with its conserved first and last residue. The order of the fields is D gene, V gene, J gene, clone size, CDR3 DNA, CDR3 protein. D genes are given only for firm matches. The listing skips clone size in some rows; elsewhere it reads once, few, many or a size class.

TRBD2	TRBV19	TRBJ2-3	-	TGTGCCAGTAGTACTACTAGCGGCCGCACAGATACGCAGTATTTT	CASSTTSGRTDTQYF
-	TRBV30	TRBJ1-5	few	TGTGCCTGGAATCGGCAGGGGATGGGACAGCCCCAGCATTTT	CAWNRQGMGQPQHF
TRBD1	TRBV11-2	TRBJ1-6	-	TGTGCCAGCAGACCTGCCGGGACAGGCGTCCGTGATTCACCCCTCCACTTT	CASRPAGTGVRDSPLHF
-	TRBV6-5	TRBJ2-1	-	TGTGCCAGCAAACAAGGACAGACGTACAATGAGCAGTTCTTC	CASKQGQTYNEQFF
-	TRBV18	TRBJ1-1	-	TGTGCCAGCTCAATCCCGGGAGGTAGGACTGAAGCTTTCTTT	CASSIPGGRTEAFF
TRBD1	TRBV7-2	TRBJ1-4	-	TGTGCCAGCAGCTTAAGACAGGGGCAGACTAATGAAAAACTGTTTTTT	CASSLRQGQTNEKLFF
TRBD2	TRBV5-1	TRBJ2-5	once	TGCGCCAGCAGCTCGCAGGGGGATAGCGGGGGCGCGGAGACCCAGTACTTC	CASSSQGDSGGAETQYF
-	TRBV6-5	TRBJ1-1	-	TGTGCCAGCAGTTACTCCTACAGACTGAACACTGAAGCTTTCTTT	CASSYSYRLNTEAFF
-	TRBV18	TRBJ1-1	-	TGTGCCAGCTCACCGGGCGGGGTCACTGAAGCTTTCTTT	CASSPGGVTEAFF
-	TRBV5-4	TRBJ2-1	-	TGTGCCAGCAGCCCGGACCGATTCTCCTACAATGAGCAGTTCTTC	CASSPDRFSYNEQFF
-	TRBV11-2	TRBJ2-3	-	TGTGCCAGCAGCCCCACGTTGAATACGCAGTATTTT	CASSPTLNTQYF
-	TRBV2	TRBJ1-1	-	TGTGCCAGCCAGGGACACATGAACACTGAAGCTTTCTTT	CASQGHMNTEAFF
TRBD2	TRBV5-4	TRBJ2-5	-	TGTGCCAGCAGCTTCAGCGGGAGCCCACAAGAGACCCAGTACTTC	CASSFSGSPQETQYF
-	TRBV7-9	TRBJ1-4	-	TGTGCCAGCAGCATGCAGGGGCGGGAAAAACTGTTTTTT	CASSMQGREKLFF
TRBD2	TRBV7-9	TRBJ2-5	-	TGTGCCAGCAGCTTGACTAGCGGGGGGAGGTTGGAGACCCAGTACTTC	CASSLTSGGRLETQYF
-	TRBV6-4	TRBJ2-2	-	TGTGCCAGCAGTGAACAGGCCTCGAACACCGGGGAGCTGTTTTTT	CASSEQASNTGELFF
TRBD1	TRBV18	TRBJ2-1	-	TGTGCCAGCCCCCGGGACAGGGGTGATGAGCAGTTCTTC	CASPRDRGDEQFF
-	TRBV18	TRBJ2-1	-	TGTGCCAGCTCACCACGGACCGCAGGGTACGGTTACAATGAGCAGTTCTTC	CASSPRTAGYGYNEQFF
-	TRBV6-6	TRBJ1-5	-	TGTGCCAGCAGTTACAGCGGACCAGATCAGCCCCAGCATTTT	CASSYSGPDQPQHF
-	TRBV5-1	TRBJ2-7	-	TGCGCCAGCAGCTTGGGGACCGATTACGAGCAGTACTTC	CASSLGTDYEQYF
-	TRBV21-1	TRBJ1-3	-	TGTGCCAGCAGCAAGTGGCGAGGGGCCTCCTGGTCTGGAAACACCATATATTTT	CASSKWRGASWSGNTIYF
-	TRBV7-2	TRBJ2-7	-	TGTGCCAGCAGCCCCCAGGACAACTACTACGAGCAGTACTTC	CASSPQDNYYEQYF
TRBD1	TRBV5-1	TRBJ1-2	-	TGCGCCAGCAGCTCCGGACAGGGAGGCTATGGCTACACCTTC	CASSSGQGGYGYTF
-	TRBV30	TRBJ1-2	once	TGTGCCTGGGGCCTGGGGCCGCTTGGCTACACCTTC	CAWGLGPLGYTF
-	TRBV4-2	TRBJ2-7	-	TGTGCCAGCAGCCCCCCAGGCAGGTCATACGAGCAGTACTTC	CASSPPGRSYEQYF
TRBD1	TRBV6-5	TRBJ1-2	-	TGTGCCAGCAGTTACTCCGGGACAGGAGGCTATGGCTACACCTTC	CASSYSGTGGYGYTF
-	TRBV2	TRBJ1-3	-	TGTGCCAGCAGCGCCCTGGGCTCTGGAAACACCATATATTTT	CASSALGSGNTIYF
-	TRBV4-2	TRBJ1-6	-	TGTGCCAGCAGCCAAGATCAGGCACCCAATTCACCCCTCCACTTT	CASSQDQAPNSPLHF
TRBD1	TRBV3-1/TRBV3-2	TRBJ1-5	-	TGTGCCAGCAGCCAAGATCCCCCGACCAGGACAGGGGTTTTTCAGCCCCAGCATTTT	CASSQDPPTRTGVFQPQHF
-	TRBV10-3	TRBJ1-3	once	TGTGCCATCACCGAGCCGGGTTCGGGAAACACCATATATTTT	CAITEPGSGNTIYF
-	TRBV2	TRBJ1-1	-	TGTGCCAGCAGTGGGGTGAACACTGAAGCTTTCTTT	CASSGVNTEAFF
-	TRBV3-1/TRBV3-2	TRBJ1-5	-	TGTGCCAGCAGCCAAGAGGCCGGAGGGAATCAGCCCCAGCATTTT	CASSQEAGGNQPQHF
-	TRBV4-3	TRBJ1-6	few	TGCGCCAGCAGCCAAGATAATTGGGCAGTAGACTCACCCCTCCACTTT	CASSQDNWAVDSPLHF
TRBD2	TRBV15	TRBJ2-5	once	TGTGCCACCAGGCGGGAGGGAGAGACCCAGTACTTC	CATRREGETQYF
-	TRBV6-6	TRBJ2-4	-	TGTGCCAGCGGACTTAAAGGGGGAAACATTCAGTACTTC	CASGLKGGNIQYF
-	TRBV6-5	TRBJ1-2	-	TGTGCCAGCAGTTACGGACAGACAAACTATGGCTACACCTTC	CASSYGQTNYGYTF
TRBD1	TRBV15	TRBJ1-4	-	TGTGCCACCAGAGGGACAGGGGTTGAAAAACTGTTTTTT	CATRGTGVEKLFF
-	TRBV19	TRBJ1-3	-	TGTGCCAGTAGAGAGAACTCTGGAAACACCATATATTTT	CASRENSGNTIYF
-	TRBV7-8	TRBJ2-2	-	TGTGCCAGCAGCTTAGGGCTAAATACCGGGGAGCTGTTTTTT	CASSLGLNTGELFF
TRBD2	TRBV4-2	TRBJ2-5	-	TGTGCCAGCAGCCAAGATCCCAGCGGGGGCCAAGAGACCCAGTACTTC	CASSQDPSGGQETQYF
TRBD1	TRBV28	TRBJ1-2	-	TGTGCCAGCAGTTCGACAGGGCGTGACTATGGCTACACCTTC	CASSSTGRDYGYTF
-	TRBV19	TRBJ1-2	-	TGTGCCAGTAGTATAAGCGTGGGGGCAGGGACCTATGGCTACACCTTC	CASSISVGAGTYGYTF
-	TRBV7-2	TRBJ1-4	-	TGTGCCAGCAGCGCTAGGGCCGGCGGTAATGAAAAACTGTTTTTT	CASSARAGGNEKLFF
-	TRBV3-1/TRBV3-2	TRBJ1-5	-	TGTGCCAGCAGCCCAGTATCTGGTCAGCCCCAGCATTTT	CASSPVSGQPQHF
-	TRBV5-1	TRBJ2-7	once	TGCGCCAGCAGCTTGGATACTATGCCCTACGAGCAGTACTTC	CASSLDTMPYEQYF
-	TRBV27	TRBJ2-4	-	TGTGCCAGCAGTTACCGACAGGAAAACATTCAGTACTTC	CASSYRQENIQYF
-	TRBV5-1	TRBJ1-6	-	TGCGCCAGCAGCTTGGACAGGCCATATTCGAATTCATCCCTCCACTTT	CASSLDRPYSNSSLHF
-	TRBV19	TRBJ2-5	-	TGTGCCAGTAGTATGGGTCGGACAGTACAAGAGACCCAGTACTTC	CASSMGRTVQETQYF